Sequencing of this T cell receptor (beta chain) was carried out in a study of shared clonotypes between healthy human individuals. V lost 4 bases, J lost 2 bases, and 12 bases lay in between. The CDR3 is 15 residues long. CDR1 is ENHRY and CDR2 is SYGVKD in the germline V gene. In the authors' workflow: ImmunoSEQ supplied junction-only sequences lacking quality scores, so filtering was different. Generated by immunoSEQ multiplex PCR, the TCRdb table keeps only in-frame clones and is missing some. D and trimming were read from the DNA, whereas the V and J calls and clone size are those reported in that table. The sample lists over a million clones, roughly 75% occurring once. Adult donors, all healthy and HIV-negative, had no recent acute infections or vaccinations.

This TCR derives from a man younger than 30 in good health. Sequencing was done on a sample of memory CD4+ T cells sorted from blood. Sample subset: CD45RA-negative fraction. The rearrangement uses TRBV10-3 and TRBJ2-1; tentatively, D is TRBD1 (5 bases). CDR3 nucleotides: TGTGCCATCAGTGGTGGGGCAGCCCCCTACAATGAGCAGTTCTTC. This sequence encodes CAISGGAAPYNEQFF.